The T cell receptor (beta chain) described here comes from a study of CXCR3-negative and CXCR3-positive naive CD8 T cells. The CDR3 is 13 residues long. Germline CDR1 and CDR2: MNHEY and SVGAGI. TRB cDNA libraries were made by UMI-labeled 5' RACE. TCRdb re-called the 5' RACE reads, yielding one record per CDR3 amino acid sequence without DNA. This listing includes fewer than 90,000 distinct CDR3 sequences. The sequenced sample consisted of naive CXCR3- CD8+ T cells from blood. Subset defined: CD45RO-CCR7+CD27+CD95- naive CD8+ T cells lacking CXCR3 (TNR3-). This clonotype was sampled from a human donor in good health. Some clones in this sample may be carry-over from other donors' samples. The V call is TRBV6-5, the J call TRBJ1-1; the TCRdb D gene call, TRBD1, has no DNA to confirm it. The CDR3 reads CASSYSGTAEAFF.